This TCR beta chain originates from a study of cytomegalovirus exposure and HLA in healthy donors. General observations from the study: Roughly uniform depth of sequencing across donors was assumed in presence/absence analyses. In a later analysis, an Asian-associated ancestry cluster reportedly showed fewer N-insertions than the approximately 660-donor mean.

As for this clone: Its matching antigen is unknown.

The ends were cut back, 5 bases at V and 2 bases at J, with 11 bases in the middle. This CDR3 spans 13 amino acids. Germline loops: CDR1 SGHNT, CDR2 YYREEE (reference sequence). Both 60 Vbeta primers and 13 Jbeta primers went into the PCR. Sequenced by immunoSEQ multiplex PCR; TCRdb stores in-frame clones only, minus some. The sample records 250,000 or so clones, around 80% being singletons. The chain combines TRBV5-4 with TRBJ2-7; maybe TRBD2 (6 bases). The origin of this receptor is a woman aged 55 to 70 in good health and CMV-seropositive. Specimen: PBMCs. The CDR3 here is CASRGDSPYEQYF. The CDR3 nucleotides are TGTGCCAGCAGAGGGGACTCCCCCTACGAGCAGTACTTC.